The 16 T cell receptor beta chains in this list originate from one sample, sequenced in a study of T cell responses to AZD1222 COVID-19 vaccine. The method was immunoSEQ multiplex PCR; TCRdb's version includes in-frame clones alone and lacks a portion of them. The sample yields 110,000 to 150,000 clones, about 93% seen once. Sequencing was performed on peripheral blood, taken on day 0 of AZD1222 vaccination. The receptors shown here come from an adult in good health.

The CDR3 sequence: CASSHGTGSDTEAFF. As DNA, the CDR3 is TGTGCCAGCAGCCACGGGACAGGGTCGGACACTGAAGCTTTCTTT. The rearrangement links TRBV11-2 to TRBJ1-1; 9 bases align to TRBD1. The CDR3 is 15 amino acids. Germline V gene lookup returns CDR1 SGHAT and CDR2 FQNNGV. V was pared by 5 bases and J by 3 bases, with 7 bases of the junction left unmatched.

The genes are TRBV5-4 and TRBJ2-5; D may be TRBD1 (6 bases). The CDR3 loop spans 14 amino acids. Germline CDR1 SGHNT, CDR2 YYREEE (reference sequence). V was pared by 1 base and J by 3 bases, with 10 bases between. CDR3 sequence reads: CASSLTGLEETQYF. CDR3 nucleotides: TGTGCCAGCAGCTTGACAGGGCTGGAAGAGACCCAGTACTTC. Full variable domain (remainder filled in from reference TRBV5-4 and TRBJ2-5): ETGVTQSPTHLIKTRGQQVTLRCSSQSGHNTVSWYQQALGQGPQFIFQYYREEENGRGNFPPRFSGLQFPNYSSELNVNALELDDSALYLCASSLTGLEETQYFGPGTRLLVL.

The chain carries TRBV6-2 or TRBV6-3 and TRBJ1-6; D might be TRBD1 (6 bases). This CDR3 has 14 residues. Trimming stripped 6 bases from V and 7 bases from J, with 13 bases between. Germline CDR1 reads MNHEY; CDR2 reads SVGEGT. This CDR3 reads CASSRGQPNSPLHF. DNA for the CDR3: TGTGCCAGCAGCCGTGGACAGCCGAATTCACCCCTCCACTTT.

This clone was seen once. V usage is TRBV6-1 and J usage is TRBJ2-1; no firm D call. CDR3 length: 12 residues. Germline-derived CDR1 and CDR2 are MNHNS and SASEGT. V lost 2 bases and J lost 8, with 7 bases in between. CDR3 region: CASSETSDEQFF. CDR3 sequence (DNA): TGTGCCAGCAGTGAAACGAGCGATGAGCAGTTCTTC.

This CDR3 is CASSLRSGGLGDGEQFF. The CDR3 DNA sequence: TGCGCCAGCAGCCTCCGATCAGGGGGCCTTGGAGATGGTGAGCAGTTCTTC. The chain employs TRBV5-1 and TRBJ2-1, with 8 bases lining up with TRBD1. V was pared by 4 bases and J by 9 bases, with 18 bases of the junction left unmatched. The CDR3 has 17 amino acids. Germline CDR1 reads SGHRS; CDR2 reads YFSETQ.

The genes are TRBV10-3 and TRBJ1-2, with 9 bases aligning to TRBD1. The CDR3 runs 14 residues. V gave up 4 bases and J gave up 6 bases; unmatched junction bases: 6. Looked up from germline, CDR1 is ENHRY and CDR2 is SYGVKD. CDR3 region: CAISGTGVRDGYTF. CDR3 sequence (DNA): TGTGCCATCAGTGGGACAGGGGTCAGGGATGGCTACACCTTC.

The gene calls are TRBV5-1 and TRBJ2-5; 14 bases agree with TRBD2. This CDR3 has 20 amino acids. Trimming at V came to 4 bases and at J to 2 bases, leaving 16 bases not matched to a gene. From germline, CDR1 is SGHRS and CDR2 YFSETQ. The DNA of the CDR3 is TGCGCCAGCAGCCCCCCAGTCGGGACTAGCGGGAGATGGGTGCAAGAGACCCAGTACTTC. It yields the protein CASSPPVGTSGRWVQETQYF.

This CDR3 is CASSDRDTGYGYTF. CDR3 nucleotide sequence: TGCGCCAGCAGTGACCGGGACACGGGCTATGGCTACACCTTC. V is TRBV23-1 and J is TRBJ1-2; maybe TRBD1 (6 bases). TRBV23-1 is reported as an ORF; its role is uncertain. With 5 bases removed from V and 4 bases from J, the gap between germline ends came to 14 bases. The CDR3 extends over 14 amino acids.

The V and J genes are TRBV7-9 and TRBJ2-5; 8 nucleotides align to TRBD2. The CDR3 runs 14 residues. Germline CDR1 SEHNR, CDR2 FQNEAQ (reference sequence). Trimming cost V 7 bases and J 5 bases; bases outside gene matches: 9. DNA for the CDR3: TGTGCCAGCACCAACCGAGCGGGAGCGGAGACCCAGTACTTC. This translates into CASTNRAGAETQYF.

The rearrangement uses TRBV11-1 and TRBJ2-7; a weak D match, TRBD1 (5 bases). V was clipped by 3 bases and J by 8 bases, with 17 bases between them. Germline V gene data show CDR1 as SGHAT and CDR2 as FQDESV (reference sequence). The CDR3 spans 14 residues. The CDR3 loop is CASSLTATLGKQYF. Here the CDR3 DNA reads TGTGCCAGCAGCTTGACAGCTACCCTGGGCAAGCAGTACTTC. Combining the CDR3 with reference TRBV11-1 and TRBJ2-7 gives the whole variable domain EAEVAQSPRYKITEKSQAVAFWCDPISGHATLYWYRQILGQGPELLVQFQDESVVDDSQLPKDRFSAERLKGVDSTLKIQPAELGDSAMYLCASSLTATLGKQYFGPGTRLTVT.

Notes on this clone: The same CDR3 arises from other DNA sequences in this sample as well. The chain has TRBV12-3 or TRBV12-4 and TRBJ2-5; D gene unclear. V was shortened by 5 bases and J by 3 bases, with 4 bases between the two germline ends. This CDR3 spans 11 amino acids. CDR3 protein: CASSPKETQYF. As DNA, the CDR3 is TGTGCCAGCAGTCCAAAAGAGACCCAGTACTTC.

The J gene is TRBJ2-7, the V gene TRBV3-1 (or the pseudogene TRBV3-2); D possibly corresponds to TRBD2 (5 bases). With 1 base removed from V and 4 bases from J, the gap between germline ends came to 8 bases. Germline V gene lookup returns CDR1 LGHDT and CDR2 YNNKEL (reference sequence). The CDR3 contains 13 residues. The CDR3 reads CASSQADYYEQYF. In DNA, the CDR3 is TGTGCCAGCAGCCAAGCTGACTATTACGAGCAGTACTTC.

In the case of this clone: Sequence at one end of the junction differs from germline and may be a read error. The chain carries TRBV5-5 and TRBJ1-2, with D uncertain. Germline CDR1 is SGHKS and CDR2 is YYEKEE (reference sequence). The CDR3 runs to 12 residues. The CDR3 DNA sequence: TGTGCCAGCAGCCTGTTGGGTGGACTGGACGCCTTC. Protein product: CASSLLGGLDAF.

The rearrangement uses TRBV10-2 and TRBJ1-1; no clear D. CDR3 length equals 13 residues. Germline CDR1 reads WSHSY; CDR2 reads SAAADI. V was clipped by 4 bases and J by 6 bases, with 12 bases between them. CDR3: CASSGQFPPEAFF. DNA for the CDR3: TGCGCCAGCAGTGGCCAATTCCCCCCTGAAGCTTTCTTT.

The gene calls are TRBV27 and TRBJ2-2, with TRBD2 matching over 7 bases. Looked up from germline, CDR1 is MNHEY and CDR2 is SMNVEV (reference sequence). V trimming: 2 bases; J trimming: 0 bases; junction bases outside the gene matches: 3. The CDR3 spans 16 residues. CDR3 coding DNA: TGTGCCAGCAGTTTAGGGAGCGGGGCGAACACCGGGGAGCTGTTTTTT. Residues: CASSLGSGANTGELFF.

The chain is built from TRBV14 and TRBJ1-6; the D is unclear. Germline V gives CDR1 SGHDN, CDR2 FVKESK. V was cut by 0 bases and J by 6 bases, with 12 bases left in between. This CDR3 comprises 16 residues. The CDR3 DNA sequence: TGTGCCAGCAGCCAAGATTCCCCGTGGCTTAATTCACCCCTCCACTTT. This sequence encodes CASSQDSPWLNSPLHF. The entire variable domain, with the rest obtained from reference TRBV14 and TRBJ1-6, is as follows: EAGVTQFPSHSVIEKGQTVTLRCDPISGHDNLYWYRRVMGKEIKFLLHFVKESKQDESGMPNNRFLAERTGGTYSTLKVQPAELEDSGVYFCASSQDSPWLNSPLHFGNGTRLTVT.